The TCR beta chain described here comes from a study of T cell responses to AZD1222 COVID-19 vaccine. Study in general: Second doses were pooled across both intervals (about 4 or about 12 weeks).

Trimming removed 5 bases at V and 0 bases at J, with 10 bases between. Germline V lookup: CDR1 SGHTA, CDR2 FQGNSA. The CDR3 totals 15 residues. Whole-study findings and limits: Clonal diversity may have been underestimated in mostly white British donors. The study reported that nearly half of spike-specific TCRs target unmutated variant regions.

Only in-frame clones appear in the TCRdb table, and some are missing; sequencing was by immunoSEQ multiplex PCR. The repertoire holds 95,000 to 100,000 clones, with under 90% as singletons. Regarding this clone: Its antigen is unidentified.

This TCR derives from an adult in good health. Sample: peripheral blood, taken on day 0 of AZD1222 vaccination. V is TRBV7-2 and J is TRBJ1-4; D is possibly TRBD1 (5 bases). This chain's CDR3 is CASSARQPTNEKLFF. CDR3 nucleotide sequence: TGTGCCAGCAGCGCCCGACAGCCAACTAATGAAAAACTGTTTTTT.